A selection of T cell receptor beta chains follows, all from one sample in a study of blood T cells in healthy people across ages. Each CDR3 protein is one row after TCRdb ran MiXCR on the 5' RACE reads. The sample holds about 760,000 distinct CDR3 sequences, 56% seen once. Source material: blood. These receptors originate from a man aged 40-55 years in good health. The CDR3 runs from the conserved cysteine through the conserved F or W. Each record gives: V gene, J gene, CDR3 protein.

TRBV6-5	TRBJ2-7	CASSYGHGQGAFPWYEQYF
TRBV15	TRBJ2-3	CATSRAAITGGVKYF
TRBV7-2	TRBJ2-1	CASSSQTRGVGNEQFF
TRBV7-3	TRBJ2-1	CASSLFGGGKASYNEQFF
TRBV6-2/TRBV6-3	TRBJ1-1	CASSNAPGRGENTEAFF
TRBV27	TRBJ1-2	CASRLAVDRAGGYTF
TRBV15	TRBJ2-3	CATSRLADTQYF
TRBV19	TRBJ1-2	CASSIDGDYGYTF
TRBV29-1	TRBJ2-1	CSVFQVTNEQFF
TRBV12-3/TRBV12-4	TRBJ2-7	CASSRSSRVSYEQYF
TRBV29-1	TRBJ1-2	CSVRGPGEIGYGYTF
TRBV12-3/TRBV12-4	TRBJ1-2	CASRLRVGGFSNSNYGYTF
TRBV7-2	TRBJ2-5	CASSLVRGVQETQYF
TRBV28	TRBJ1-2	CASSLLKGLTGYTF
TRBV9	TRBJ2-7	CASSVDTGEGYEQYF
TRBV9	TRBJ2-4	CASSPTGQGPWGTQYF
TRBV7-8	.	CASSWTGDLGYEQYF
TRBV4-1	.	CASSHQGLTVYEQYF
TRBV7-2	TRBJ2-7	CASSSNRGAYEQYF
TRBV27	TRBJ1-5	CASGQGGQPQHF
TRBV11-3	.	CASSHGWGGSTKETQYF
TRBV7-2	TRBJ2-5	CASSLGAGAGQETQYF
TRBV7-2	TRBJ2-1	CASSSTGTGYNEQFF
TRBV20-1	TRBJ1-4	CSAKTGDLEFGKLFF
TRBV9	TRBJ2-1	CASSRRTEQFF
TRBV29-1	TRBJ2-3	CSVEGGGRRGSTDTQYF